This T cell receptor (beta chain) was identified in a study of blood T cell repertoires in COVID-19. On the study more broadly: The United States, Italy and Spain provided the acute and convalescent COVID-19 samples.

Sequencing was performed with immunoSEQ multiplex PCR; in TCRdb, only in-frame clones are kept and a portion is missing. The profile shows approximately 180,000 clones, roughly 87% of them singletons. Trimming cost V 8 bases and J 2 bases; bases outside gene matches: 10. The CDR3 is 15 amino acids. Those enrolled, adults aged 18 to 89 years, came from roughly 23 US areas. Participant-reported clinical history was the basis for cohort assignment. Only one count was recorded for this clone. The material sequenced was PBMCs or T cells enriched from blood (not recorded which). The chain employs TRBV23-1 and TRBJ1-2, with 8 positions matching TRBD1. TRBV23-1 qualifies as an ORF whose function is uncertain. This TCR was recovered from a human donor with acute COVID-19. The donor label of this sample is uncertain. CDR3 coding DNA: TGCGCCAGCGGGGAGACAGGGGACAGGAACTATGGCTACACCTTC. Its translation: CASGETGDRNYGYTF.